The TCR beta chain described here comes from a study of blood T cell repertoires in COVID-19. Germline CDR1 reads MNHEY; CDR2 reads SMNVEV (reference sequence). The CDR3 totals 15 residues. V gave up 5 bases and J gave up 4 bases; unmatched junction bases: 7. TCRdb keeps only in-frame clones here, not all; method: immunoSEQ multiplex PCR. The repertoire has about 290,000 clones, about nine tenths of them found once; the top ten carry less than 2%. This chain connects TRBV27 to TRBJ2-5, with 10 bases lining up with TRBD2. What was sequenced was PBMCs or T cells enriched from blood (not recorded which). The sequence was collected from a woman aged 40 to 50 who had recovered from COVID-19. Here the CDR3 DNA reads TGTGCCAGCAGTCCCACTCTAGCGGGGGTAGAGACCCAGTACTTC. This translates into CASSPTLAGVETQYF.